The 32 T cell receptor beta chains below all came from one sample that was sequenced in a study of T cell changes during pregnancy in multiple sclerosis. Assay used: immunoSEQ multiplex PCR; TCRdb lists only in-frame clones, some missing. The table includes some 44,000 clones, nearly 90% detected once. The starting material was CD4+ T cells from peripheral blood mononuclear cells, obtained after pregnancy. These TCRs come from a female donor with multiple sclerosis, enrolled in a pregnancy study.

This sequence joins TRBV7-9 and TRBJ2-1, with 7 bases fitting TRBD1. This CDR3 is built from 14 residues. V lost 1 base to trimming and J lost 9 bases; unmatched junction nucleotides: 6. Germline CDR1 is SEHNR and CDR2 is FQNEAQ (reference sequence). CDR3 coding DNA: TGTGCCAGCAGCTTAGTCGCAGGGGGAAGTGAGCAGTTCTTC. It translates to CASSLVAGGSEQFF.

The rearrangement links TRBV6-6 to TRBJ1-3; perhaps TRBD1 as D (6 bases). The CDR3 runs 16 residues. Germline V gene lookup returns CDR1 MNHNY and CDR2 SVGAGI (reference sequence). V lost 8 bases and J lost 0, with 17 bases in between. The CDR3 reads CASRYRQDSSGNTIYF. CDR3 nucleotides: TGTGCCAGCCGGTATCGACAGGACAGCTCTGGAAACACCATATATTTT.

The chain joins TRBV5-1 to TRBJ2-5; 7 bases are shared with TRBD1. The CDR3 has 14 residues. V shed 3 bases, J shed 5 bases, and the junction held 7 bases outside the gene matches. The germline CDR1 and CDR2 sequences are SGHRS and YFSETQ. The CDR3, as DNA: TGCGCCAGCAGCTCAGGGACAGCAGGCGAGACCCAGTACTTC. Encoded protein: CASSSGTAGETQYF.

This chain uses TRBV2 with TRBJ1-1; no clear D gene. CDR1 is SNHLY and CDR2 is FYNNEI in the germline V gene. Trimming took 4 bases from V and 3 from J, leaving 6 bases between them. This CDR3 has 12 amino acids. The CDR3 loop reads CASSVRYTEAFF. Written as DNA, the CDR3 is TGTGCCAGCAGTGTACGGTACACTGAAGCTTTCTTT.

The V and J genes are TRBV28 and TRBJ1-2, with D perhaps matching TRBD1 (6 bases). Trimming left V 3 bases short and J 7 bases short, with 12 bases between. The CDR3 has 13 amino acids. CDR1 MDHEN and CDR2 SYDVKM come from the germline V gene. In nucleotides, the CDR3 is TGTGCCAGCAGTTTGAGTAGGGGGGGTGGCTACACCTTC. Its protein product is CASSLSRGGGYTF.

On this clone itself: Other DNA sequences in the same sample also yield this CDR3. The chain employs TRBV30 and TRBJ1-5, with 7 bases fitting TRBD1. Germline CDR1 GTSNPN, CDR2 SVGIG (reference sequence). The CDR3 covers 13 residues. V was clipped by 5 bases and J by 5 bases; unmatched bases: 6. CDR3 in amino acids: CAWGGQGDQPQHF. The CDR3 bases are TGTGCCTGGGGAGGGCAGGGGGATCAGCCCCAGCATTTT.

Concerning this clone: The same CDR3 is also encoded by other DNA sequences in this sample. The chain links TRBV7-3 to TRBJ1-1; 7 bases fit TRBD1. Germline loops: CDR1 SGHTA, CDR2 FQGTGA. This CDR3 is 14 amino acids long. Unmatched junction bases numbered 1, after V lost 0 bases and J lost 3 bases. The CDR3 region is CASSLTGTDTEAFF. DNA for the CDR3: TGTGCCAGCAGCTTAACCGGGACAGACACTGAAGCTTTCTTT. Full variable domain (remainder filled in from reference TRBV7-3 and TRBJ1-1): GAGVSQTPSNKVTEKGKYVELRCDPISGHTALYWYRQSLGQGPEFLIYFQGTGAADDSGLPNDRFFAVRPEGSVSTLKIQRTERGDSAVYLCASSLTGTDTEAFFGQGTRLTVV.

V usage is TRBV29-1 and J usage is TRBJ2-3; D call uncertain. Looked up from germline, CDR1 is SQVTM and CDR2 is ANQGSEA. This CDR3 comprises 14 residues. V was pared by 5 bases and J by 0 bases, with 12 bases between. Here the CDR3 DNA reads TGCAGCGTTCGAAAGGAGTCTAGCACAGATACGCAGTATTTT. It specifies CSVRKESSTDTQYF.

V and J are TRBV7-2 and TRBJ1-2; no firm D call. CDR1 and CDR2 from the germline V gene are SGHTA and FQGNSA. The CDR3 has 13 residues. V lost 2 bases to trimming and J lost 4 bases, with 8 bases between them. The CDR3 region is CASSLSSSYGYTF. In nucleotides, the CDR3 is TGTGCCAGCAGCTTATCGAGTAGCTATGGCTACACCTTC.

The chain combines TRBV27 with TRBJ2-3, with a weak D call TRBD2 (5 bases). CDR3 length equals 15 residues. CDR1 MNHEY and CDR2 SMNVEV come from the germline V gene (reference sequence). V lost 6 bases to trimming and J lost 0 bases, with 13 bases between them. The CDR3 DNA follows: TGTGCCAGCAGGTCGAAAGGACTCAGCACAGATACGCAGTATTTT. This gives the protein CASRSKGLSTDTQYF.

The V gene is TRBV5-5, the J gene TRBJ1-2, with TRBD1 identical over 10 bases. Germline V gene data show CDR1 as SGHKS and CDR2 as YYEKEE (reference sequence). CDR3 length equals 16 residues. J lost 1 base, V lost 0 bases, and 3 bases had no gene match. The CDR3 loop reads CASSLAGTGVNYGYTF. The CDR3 coding sequence is TGTGCCAGCAGCTTGGCGGGGACAGGGGTTAACTATGGCTACACCTTC.

This clone has just a few counts. This chain uses TRBV2 with TRBJ1-2, with a weak D call TRBD1 (5 bases). The germline V and J ends were trimmed by 7 bases and 4 bases, with 22 bases remaining between them. The CDR3 is 16 amino acids. Germline V gene sequence: CDR1 SNHLY, CDR2 FYNNEI. CDR3 nucleotide sequence: TGTGCCAGCACGGGCGAAACCGGGGGGGTTAGCTATGGCTACACCTTC. It yields the protein CASTGETGGVSYGYTF.

The V gene is TRBV5-1, the J gene TRBJ2-5; D is unclear. Germline V gene sequence: CDR1 SGHRS, CDR2 YFSETQ. The CDR3 loop spans 14 amino acids. Deletions cut 0 bases from V and 5 bases from J, with 11 bases between. As DNA, the CDR3 is TGCGCCAGCAGCTTGGCGCCGTTCGGGGAGACCCAGTACTTC. It specifies CASSLAPFGETQYF.

The rearrangement uses TRBV27 and TRBJ2-1; perhaps TRBD1 as D (5 bases). Germline CDR1 MNHEY, CDR2 SMNVEV (reference sequence). V gave up 0 bases and J gave up 7 bases, with 16 bases separating them. This CDR3 has 16 amino acids. CDR3 in amino acids: CASSLSGLLQGNEQFF. CDR3 coding DNA: TGTGCCAGCAGTTTATCGGGCCTTCTTCAGGGAAATGAGCAGTTCTTC.

The genes are TRBV6-6 and TRBJ1-2; a weak D match, TRBD1 (5 bases). CDR3 length equals 13 residues. Per the germline V gene, CDR1 is MNHNY and CDR2 is SVGAGI (reference sequence). V dropped 2 bases and J dropped 9 bases, with 13 bases sitting between them. Here the CDR3 reads CASSYAGLESYTF. Here the CDR3 DNA reads TGTGCCAGCAGTTACGCGGGACTCGAGAGCTACACCTTC.

The CDR3 bases are TGTGCCAGCGTCAAACAGGGTGGAACTGAAGCTTTCTTT. Translation gives CASVKQGGTEAFF. This chain links TRBV6-1 with TRBJ1-1; possibly TRBD1 for D (6 bases). The V gene lost 8 bases and the J gene lost 5 bases, with 15 bases spanning the gap. The CDR3 runs to 13 residues. The germline V gene encodes CDR1 MNHNS and CDR2 SASEGT.

This clone was seen a single time. V gene TRBV6-6 combines with J gene TRBJ2-2; 8 nucleotides align to TRBD1. CDR1 is MNHNY and CDR2 is SVGAGI in the germline V gene (reference sequence). The V and J ends lost 5 bases and 3 bases, in that order; junction bases with no gene match: 8. The CDR3 is made up of 16 amino acids. Here the CDR3 DNA reads TGTGCCAGCAGTCCCGCAGGGGGCGCATACACCGGGGAGCTGTTTTTT. It translates to CASSPAGGAYTGELFF.

V is TRBV13 and J is TRBJ2-3; 9 bases agree with TRBD2. This CDR3 contains 17 residues. V dropped 3 bases and J dropped 2; count of bases not matched to a gene: 9. Germline CDR1 PRHDT, CDR2 FYEKMQ (reference sequence). The CDR3 bases are TGTGCCAGCAGCTTCCCGCTGGTAGCGGGGGACACAGATACGCAGTATTTT. Translated, it gives CASSFPLVAGDTDTQYF.

The sample holds a few counts of this clone. The chain links TRBV9 to TRBJ1-1; TRBD1 might be the D (6 bases). The CDR3 is 14 amino acids. The V end lost 0 bases, the J end lost 4 bases, and 10 bases lay between the germline ends. The germline gives CDR1 SGDLS, CDR2 YYNGEE. The CDR3 bases are TGTGCCAGCAGCGTAGTAGTAGGGGGCACTGAAGCTTTCTTT. Amino acid sequence: CASSVVVGGTEAFF.

The rearrangement links TRBV4-1 to TRBJ1-4; 8 bases are a match to TRBD1. V lost 7 bases and J lost 7; bases outside the gene matches: 11. Germline-derived CDR1 and CDR2 are MGHRA and YSYEKL. The CDR3 contains 15 residues. The CDR3: CASNFRGQGIEKLFF. The CDR3 DNA is TGCGCCAGCAATTTCCGTGGACAGGGCATTGAAAAACTGTTTTTT.

Comment on this clone: At one boundary the junction diverges from the germline segment, which might be a read error. The CDR3 DNA sequence: TGTGCCAGCACCGTGCCGGGGCGGGGGAACTTCTTT. It is translated as CASTVPGRGNFF. V is TRBV7-9 and J is TRBJ2-3; 7 bases match TRBD2. Germline-derived CDR1 and CDR2 are SEHNR and FQNEAQ (reference sequence). The CDR3 is 12 residues long.

This clone was seen a single time. This chain connects TRBV11-2 to TRBJ1-3, with D possibly being TRBD1 (5 bases). Germline V CDR1 and CDR2: SGHAT, FQNNGV. CDR3 length equals 15 residues. V lost 5 bases and J 4 bases, leaving 15 bases between the germline ends. The CDR3 loop is CASSRLGAEGNTIYF. The CDR3 region has the DNA TGTGCCAGCAGCCGATTAGGGGCAGAGGGAAACACCATATATTTT.

The chain joins TRBV2 to TRBJ2-1; 9 bases fit TRBD1. V shed 7 bases and J 5 bases; nucleotides not matched to a gene: 9. The CDR3 totals 15 residues. Germline CDR1 is SNHLY and CDR2 is FYNNEI. CDR3 region: CASTLDRGLHNEQFF. CDR3 DNA sequence: TGTGCCAGCACCTTGGACAGGGGCCTTCACAATGAGCAGTTCTTC.

In the case of this clone: The sample holds other DNA sequences that translate to the same CDR3. This chain joins TRBV29-1 and TRBJ2-7, with 12 positions matching TRBD1. Trimming took 4 bases from V and 5 from J; bases not matched to a gene: 6. The CDR3 consists of 14 residues. Germline CDR1 SQVTM, CDR2 ANQGSEA. The CDR3 protein is CSVGVGQGADEQYF. The CDR3 DNA reads TGCAGCGTTGGCGTGGGACAGGGGGCGGACGAGCAGTACTTC.

The V and J genes are TRBV6-6 and TRBJ1-5; the D gene is possibly TRBD1 (5 bases). From germline, CDR1 is MNHNY and CDR2 SVGAGI (reference sequence). V was pared by 6 bases and J by 5 bases, with 14 bases between. The CDR3 has 14 residues. The CDR3 DNA is TGTGCCAGCAGACTCGGACGGACACATCAGCCCCAGCATTTT. It specifies CASRLGRTHQPQHF.

V gene TRBV15 combines with J gene TRBJ1-1, with D uncertain. CDR1 and CDR2 (germline): LNHNV, YYDKDF (reference sequence). This CDR3 region has 13 residues. Deletions cut 3 bases from V and 2 bases from J, with 7 bases between. For the CDR3, the DNA is TGTGCCACCAGCAGCCGGAGTAACACTGAAGCTTTCTTT. Its protein is CATSSRSNTEAFF.

This clone is a singleton in its sample. This sequence joins TRBV7-2 and TRBJ2-3, with a tentative D call TRBD2 (7 bases). The germline V gene has CDR1 SGHTA and CDR2 FQGNSA. V shed 5 bases and J shed 8 bases, with 14 bases lying between them. This CDR3 has 13 amino acids. The CDR3 nucleotides read TGTGCCAGCAGCACCGGGGGGCCAGGTACGCAGTATTTT. This gives the protein CASSTGGPGTQYF.

The V and J genes are TRBV4-1 and TRBJ1-1, with a possible D match to TRBD1 (6 bases). The CDR3 spans 14 residues. Looked up from germline, CDR1 is MGHRA and CDR2 is YSYEKL. The ends were cut back, 3 bases at V and 9 bases at J, with 17 bases in the middle. The CDR3 spells CASSQMEQGWKAFF. For the CDR3, the DNA is TGCGCCAGCAGCCAGATGGAACAGGGTTGGAAAGCTTTCTTT.

CDR3 protein: CASSTPGQSSYEQYF. DNA for the CDR3: TGTGCCAGCAGTACCCCCGGACAGTCCTCCTACGAGCAGTACTTC. The chain combines TRBV6-5 with TRBJ2-7; D possibly corresponds to TRBD1 (6 bases). Trimming pared 5 bases from V and 0 bases from J, leaving 14 bases between. CDR3 size: 15 residues. Germline V gives CDR1 MNHEY, CDR2 SVGAGI.

This rearrangement joins TRBV7-2 to TRBJ2-2; possible D gene TRBD2, 5 bases. Germline CDR1 SGHTA, CDR2 FQGNSA. This CDR3 has 14 amino acids. The germline V and J ends were trimmed by 7 bases and 1 base, with 10 bases remaining between them. The CDR3 here is CASTRRGNTGELFF. In DNA form, the CDR3 reads TGTGCCAGCACCCGACGGGGGAACACCGGGGAGCTGTTTTTT.

The chain is built from TRBV14 and TRBJ2-5; D remains ambiguous. Germline CDR1 is SGHDN and CDR2 is FVKESK. This CDR3 has 15 residues. V was shortened by 1 base and J by 2 bases, with 11 bases between the two germline ends. In DNA form, the CDR3 reads TGTGCCAGCAGCCAAGCGCTAGGTCTACAAGAGACCCAGTACTTC. This translates into CASSQALGLQETQYF.

This chain joins TRBV14 and TRBJ2-2, with TRBD1 matching 9 bases. The CDR3 length is 15 residues. Germline-derived CDR1 and CDR2 are SGHDN and FVKESK. With 4 bases clipped from V and 4 bases from J, the junction kept 4 bases outside the gene matches. In DNA form, the CDR3 reads TGTGCCAGCAGCCGTGGACAGGGGTTCACCGGGGAGCTGTTTTTT. It specifies CASSRGQGFTGELFF.